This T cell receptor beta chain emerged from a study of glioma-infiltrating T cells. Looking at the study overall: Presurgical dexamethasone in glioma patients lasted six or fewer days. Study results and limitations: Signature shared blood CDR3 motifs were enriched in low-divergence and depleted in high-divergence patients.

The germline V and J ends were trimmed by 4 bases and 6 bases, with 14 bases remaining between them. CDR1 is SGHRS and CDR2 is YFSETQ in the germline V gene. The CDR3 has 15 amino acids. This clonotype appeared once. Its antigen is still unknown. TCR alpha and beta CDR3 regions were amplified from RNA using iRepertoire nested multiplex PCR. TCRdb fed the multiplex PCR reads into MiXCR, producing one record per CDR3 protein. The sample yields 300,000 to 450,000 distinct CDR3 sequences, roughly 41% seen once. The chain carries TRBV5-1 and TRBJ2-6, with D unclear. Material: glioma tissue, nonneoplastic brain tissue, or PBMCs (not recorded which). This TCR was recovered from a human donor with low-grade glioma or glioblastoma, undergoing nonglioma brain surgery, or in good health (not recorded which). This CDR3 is CASSRGPVLANVLTF. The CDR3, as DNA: TGCGCCAGCAGCCGAGGACCTGTCTTGGCCAACGTCCTGACTTTC.